This T cell receptor beta chain was sequenced during a study of cytomegalovirus exposure and HLA in healthy donors. Here immunoSEQ multiplex PCR was the method, and the copy in TCRdb shows in-frame clones only, minus some. This table has about 330,000 clones, around 90% appearing once. Comments on this clone: Its antigen is as yet unknown.

V was shortened by 0 bases and J by 5 bases, with 14 bases between the two germline ends. Germline loops: CDR1 MGHRA, CDR2 YSYEKL. There are 16 residues in the CDR3. Study observations and caveats: TCR beta chains numbering 164 were designated cytomegalovirus-associated.

Sequencing was performed on PBMCs. This receptor was identified in a woman aged 25 to 45 in good health and CMV-seropositive. The chain couples TRBV4-1 to TRBJ1-5; a weak D match, TRBD1 (5 bases). The CDR3 bases are TGCGCCAGCAGCCAAGAGGGGGGGAGGAGGGATCAGCCCCAGCATTTT. This translates into CASSQEGGRRDQPQHF.